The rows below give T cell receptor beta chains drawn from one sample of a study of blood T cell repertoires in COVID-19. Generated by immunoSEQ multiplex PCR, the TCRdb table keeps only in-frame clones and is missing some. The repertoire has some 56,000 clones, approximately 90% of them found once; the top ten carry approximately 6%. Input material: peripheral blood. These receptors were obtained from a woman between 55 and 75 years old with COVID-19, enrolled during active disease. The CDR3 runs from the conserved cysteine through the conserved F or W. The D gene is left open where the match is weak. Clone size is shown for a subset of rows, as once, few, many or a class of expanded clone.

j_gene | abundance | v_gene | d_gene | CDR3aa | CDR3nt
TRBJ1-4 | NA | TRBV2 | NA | CASSHPVGKPREKLFF | TGTGCCAGTAGTCACCCAGTCGGGAAACCTAGGGAAAAACTGTTTTTT
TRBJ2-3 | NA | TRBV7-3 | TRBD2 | CASSTPGLAGGESGSDTQYF | TGTGCCAGCAGCACTCCGGGACTAGCGGGAGGGGAATCGGGGTCAGATACGCAGTATTTT
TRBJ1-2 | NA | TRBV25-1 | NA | CASSTLMGEGNAYGYTF | TGTGCCAGCAGTACCCTAATGGGGGAGGGGAACGCCTATGGCTACACCTTC
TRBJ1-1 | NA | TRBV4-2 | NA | CASSQDGTINTEAFF | TGTGCCAGCAGCCAAGATGGGACAATTAACACTGAAGCTTTCTTT
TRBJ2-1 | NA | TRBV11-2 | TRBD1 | CASSSSWTGMNNEQFF | TGTGCCAGCAGCTCATCCTGGACAGGGATGAACAATGAGCAGTTCTTC
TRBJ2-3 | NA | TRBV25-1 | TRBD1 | CASSAGGTDTQYF | TGTGCCAGCAGTGCAGGGGGAACAGATACGCAGTATTTT
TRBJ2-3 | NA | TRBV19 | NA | CASSISADTQYF | TGTGCCAGTAGTATCAGCGCAGATACGCAGTATTTT
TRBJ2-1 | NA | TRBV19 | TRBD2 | CAASGTRYDEQFF | TGTGCCGCTTCCGGGACTAGGTACGATGAGCAGTTCTTC
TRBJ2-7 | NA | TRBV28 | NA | CASSLQGTTYEQYF | TGTGCCAGCAGTTTACAGGGGACCACCTACGAGCAGTACTTC
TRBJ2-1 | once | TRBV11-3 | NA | CASSLEGGTLNEQFF | TGTGCCAGCAGCTTAGAAGGAGGGACCCTCAATGAGCAGTTCTTC
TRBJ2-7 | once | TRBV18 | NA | CASSPNRDYEQYF | TGTGCCAGCTCACCGAACAGGGACTACGAGCAGTACTTC
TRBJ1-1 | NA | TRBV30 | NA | CAWSSTLGQTEAFF | TGTGCCTGGAGTTCTACCCTTGGACAGACTGAAGCTTTCTTT
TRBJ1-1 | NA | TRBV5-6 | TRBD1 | CASSSQGQAFF | TGTGCCAGCAGCTCACAGGGGCAAGCTTTCTTT
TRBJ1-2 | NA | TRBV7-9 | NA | CASSETGFYGYTF | TGTGCCAGCAGCGAGACAGGATTCTATGGCTACACCTTC
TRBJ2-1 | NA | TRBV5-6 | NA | CASSSHGVAASYNEQFF | TGTGCCAGCAGCTCCCACGGGGTAGCTGCCTCCTACAATGAGCAGTTCTTC
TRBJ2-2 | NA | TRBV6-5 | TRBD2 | CASSPSPGTSGELFF | TGTGCCAGCAGTCCGAGTCCCGGGACTAGCGGGGAGCTGTTTTTT
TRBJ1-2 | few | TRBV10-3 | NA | CAITNLQTNYGYTF | TGTGCCATCACGAATTTACAAACTAACTATGGCTACACCTTC
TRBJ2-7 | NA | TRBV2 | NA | CASSGRGSYEQYF | TGTGCCAGCAGTGGCAGGGGATCCTACGAGCAGTACTTC
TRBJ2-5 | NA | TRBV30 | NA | CAWSGTPKETQYF | TGTGCCTGGAGTGGGACACCAAAAGAGACCCAGTACTTC
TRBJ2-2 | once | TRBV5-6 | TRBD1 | CASSIPGTDKGGELFF | TGTGCCAGCAGCATTCCCGGGACAGACAAGGGCGGGGAGCTGTTTTTT
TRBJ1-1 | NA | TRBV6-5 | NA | CASSYGGSNTEAFF | TGTGCCAGCAGTTACGGGGGCTCGAACACTGAAGCTTTCTTT
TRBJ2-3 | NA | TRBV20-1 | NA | CSASSADTQYF | TGCAGTGCTAGCTCGGCAGATACGCAGTATTTT
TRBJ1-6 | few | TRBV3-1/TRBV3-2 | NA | CASTDDSYNSPLHF | TGTGCCAGCACCGATGACAGCTATAATTCACCCCTCCACTTT
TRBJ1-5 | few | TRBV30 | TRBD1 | CAWSWTGDQPQHF | TGTGCCTGGAGTTGGACAGGTGATCAGCCCCAGCATTTT
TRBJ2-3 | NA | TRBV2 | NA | CASRGQDGGADTQYF | TGTGCCAGCAGAGGACAAGACGGAGGGGCAGATACGCAGTATTTT
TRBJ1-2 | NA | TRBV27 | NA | CASSLNTGHVYGYTF | TGTGCCAGCAGTTTAAATACAGGGCACGTCTATGGCTACACCTTC
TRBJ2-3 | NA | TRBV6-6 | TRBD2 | CASSALAGGSDTQYF | TGTGCCAGCAGTGCCCTAGCGGGAGGATCAGATACGCAGTATTTT
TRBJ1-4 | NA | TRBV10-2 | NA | CASTGVNRGKLFF | TGCGCCAGCACCGGGGTCAACCGGGGAAAACTGTTTTTT
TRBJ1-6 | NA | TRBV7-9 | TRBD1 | CASSPGTGGLNSPLHF | TGTGCCAGCAGCCCTGGAACAGGGGGCCTTAATTCACCCCTCCACTTT
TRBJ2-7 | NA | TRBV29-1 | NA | CSASRTEYEQYF | TGCAGCGCCTCCAGGACAGAATACGAGCAGTACTTC
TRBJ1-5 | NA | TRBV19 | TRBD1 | CASSTTGLGQPQHF | TGTGCCAGTAGTACGACAGGGCTTGGTCAGCCCCAGCATTTT
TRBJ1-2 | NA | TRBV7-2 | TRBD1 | CASSLAQGQKYTF | TGTGCCAGCAGCTTAGCCCAGGGACAGAAGTACACCTTC
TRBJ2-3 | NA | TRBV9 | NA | CASSVVGWTSTDTQYF | TGTGCCAGCAGCGTAGTAGGTTGGACTAGCACAGATACGCAGTATTTT
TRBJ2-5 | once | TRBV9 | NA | CASSVVPGGQETQYF | TGTGCCAGCAGCGTAGTGCCCGGGGGCCAAGAGACCCAGTACTTC
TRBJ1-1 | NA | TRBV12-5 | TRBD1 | CASGLVLGTANEAFF | TGTGCTAGTGGTTTGGTATTAGGGACAGCCAACGAAGCTTTCTTT
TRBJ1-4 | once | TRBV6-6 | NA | CASSSIRITNEKLFF | TGTGCCAGCAGTTCCATCAGAATAACTAATGAAAAACTGTTTTTT
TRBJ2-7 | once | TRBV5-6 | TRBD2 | CASSARLAPIRIEAF | TGTGCCAGCAGCGCTCGACTAGCGCCAATCAGAATAGAAGCCTTC
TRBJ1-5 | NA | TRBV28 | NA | CASSLIADNQPQHF | TGTGCCAGCAGTTTAATTGCAGATAATCAGCCCCAGCATTTT
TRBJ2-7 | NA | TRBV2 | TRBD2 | CASSDVGLASLEQYF | TGTGCCAGCAGTGATGTGGGACTAGCTTCACTCGAGCAGTACTTC
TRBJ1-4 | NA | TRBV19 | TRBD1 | CASSIAHTGGREKLFF | TGTGCCAGTAGTATAGCTCACACAGGGGGACGTGAAAAACTGTTTTTT
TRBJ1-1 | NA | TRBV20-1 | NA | CSASALTANTEAFF | TGCAGTGCTAGTGCCCTGACAGCGAACACTGAAGCTTTCTTT